This entry features one T cell receptor (beta chain) sequence. These data originate in a study of blood T cell repertoires in COVID-19. In the study overall: Donors in the United States, Italy and Spain gave samples during acute or convalescent COVID-19.

The data were produced by immunoSEQ multiplex PCR, yet TCRdb's version contains in-frame clones alone and is incomplete. The sample has under 150,000 clones, roughly 80% seen once. What was sequenced was peripheral blood. This sequence originates from a woman aged 40-49 years with active or convalescent COVID-19.

In DNA form, the CDR3 reads TGTGCCAGCGGCCGACAGGGGGCGAACACTGAAGCTTTCTTT. Translated, it gives CASGRQGANTEAFF. The J gene is TRBJ1-1, the V gene TRBV5-4; 10 bases align to TRBD1. The CDR3 runs to 14 residues. Per germline, CDR1 SGHNT and CDR2 YYREEE (reference sequence). The V segment lost 7 bases and the J segment 1 base; nucleotides outside the gene matches: 4.